The TCR beta chain described here comes from a study of OX40 agonist ivuxolimab in advanced cancers. J was trimmed by 4 bases and V by 3 bases; bases with no gene match: 3. From germline, CDR1 is LNHDA and CDR2 SQIVND (reference sequence). The CDR3 consists of 14 residues. Repertoires were generated with immunoSEQ multiplex PCR, while TCRdb's copy carries only in-frame clones and drops some. The sample holds approximately 92,000 clones, roughly 80% seen once. This specimen was CD4+ or CD8+ T cells sorted from blood, taken in a trial of the OX40 agonist ivuxolimab. V usage is TRBV19 and J usage is TRBJ2-3; TRBD1 matches 8 bases. The sequence came from an adult with an advanced solid tumor such as melanoma, head and neck, liver or kidney cancer. In DNA, the CDR3 is TGTGCCAGTAGTATGTCAGGGGGCGCAGATACGCAGTATTTT. Amino acids: CASSMSGGADTQYF.